The 28 T cell receptor beta chains presented below share a single source sample, sequenced in a study of blood T cell repertoires in COVID-19. The assay was immunoSEQ multiplex PCR, and TCRdb's table has in-frame clones only and misses some. The table shows 85,000 to 110,000 clones, with approximately 84% occurring only once. Sequenced sample: peripheral blood. These receptors all stem from a human donor in a cohort sampled during active COVID-19.

V usage is TRBV9 and J usage is TRBJ2-2; TRBD2 matches 8 bases. V was clipped by 4 bases and J by 6 bases; unmatched bases: 14. CDR1 and CDR2 (germline): SGDLS, YYNGEE. This CDR3 has 17 residues. The CDR3 DNA reads as TGTGCCAGCAGCCCTCCCACGGGGGGGCTATACTCCGGGGAGCTGTTTTTT. Its translation is CASSPPTGGLYSGELFF.

V is TRBV28 and J is TRBJ1-3; D is ambiguous. Per germline, CDR1 MDHEN and CDR2 SYDVKM. This CDR3 has 15 amino acids. The V gene lost 4 bases and the J gene lost 8 bases, with 18 bases spanning the gap. This CDR3 is CASSWSGDDRDTIYF. CDR3 in DNA: TGTGCCAGCAGTTGGTCCGGGGATGATCGGGACACCATATATTTT. Full variable domain (remainder filled in from reference TRBV28 and TRBJ1-3): DVKVTQSSRYLVKRTGEKVFLECVQDMDHENMFWYRQDPGLGLRLIYFSYDVKMKEKGDIPEGYSVSREKKERFSLILESASTNQTSMYLCASSWSGDDRDTIYFGEGSWLTVV.

This clone was observed a single time. The chain recombines TRBV29-1 with TRBJ1-1, with D possibly being TRBD1 (6 bases). CDR1 and CDR2 (germline): SQVTM, ANQGSEA. Deletions cut 6 bases from V and 3 bases from J, with 17 bases between. This CDR3 has 14 residues. The CDR3: CSVRRGGFDTEAFF. The CDR3 DNA follows: TGCAGCGTGAGGAGGGGGGGGTTCGACACTGAAGCTTTCTTT.

This clone appeared a single time. The chain joins TRBV7-2 to TRBJ2-5, with 7 bases fitting TRBD2. The CDR3 sequence is 16 residues long. J lost 5 bases, V lost 5 bases, and 14 bases had no gene match. Germline CDR1 is SGHTA and CDR2 is FQGNSA. CDR3 residues: CASSGDWVAGMETQYF. The CDR3 DNA sequence: TGTGCCAGCAGCGGTGACTGGGTAGCGGGTATGGAGACCCAGTACTTC.

The chain uses TRBV28 and TRBJ1-1; a possible D gene is TRBD1 (6 bases). CDR1 MDHEN and CDR2 SYDVKM come from the germline V gene. CDR3 size: 17 residues. Trimming left V 7 bases short and J 1 base short, with 22 bases between. The CDR3 coding sequence is TGTGCCAGCACCCCACTGGGGGGGCCGGAGCAGAACACTGAAGCTTTCTTT. The encoded protein is CASTPLGGPEQNTEAFF.

The chain employs TRBV7-9 and TRBJ2-1; tentative D call: TRBD2 (5 bases). Trimming cost V 4 bases and J 7 bases, with 17 bases left between them. The CDR3 is 15 residues long. Germline V gives CDR1 SEHNR, CDR2 FQNEAQ (reference sequence). Written as DNA, the CDR3 is TGTGCCAGCAGCTCGTCGAGGGCCTATGGTAATGAGCAGTTCTTC. Translation gives CASSSSRAYGNEQFF.

The J gene is TRBJ1-2, the V gene TRBV5-1; TRBD1 might be the D (5 bases). Germline V gene data show CDR1 as SGHRS and CDR2 as YFSETQ. Trimming cost V 0 bases and J 6 bases, with 15 bases left between them. The CDR3 totals 15 residues. The CDR3 nucleotides are TGCGCCAGCAGCTTGGCCGGTCAAGGGGCTGATGGCTACACCTTC. Translating it yields CASSLAGQGADGYTF. Using reference TRBV5-1 and TRBJ1-2 for the parts outside the CDR3, the full variable domain is KAGVTQTPRYLIKTRGQQVTLSCSPISGHRSVSWYQQTPGQGLQFLFEYFSETQRNKGNFPGRFSGRQFSNSRSEMNVSTLELGDSALYLCASSLAGQGADGYTFGSGTRLTVV.

V and J are TRBV7-3 and TRBJ2-1, with D perhaps TRBD1 (5 bases). Trimming removed 3 bases from V and 10 bases from J, with 13 bases in between. Looked up from germline, CDR1 is SGHTA and CDR2 is FQGTGA. There are 13 residues in the CDR3. CDR3 coding DNA: TGTGCCAGCAGCTTGGTGCAGGGCAGGGAGCAGTTCTTC. It yields the protein CASSLVQGREQFF.

The chain has TRBV6-2 or TRBV6-3 and TRBJ2-1, with TRBD2 identical over 10 bases. The CDR3 is 16 residues long. Looked up from germline, CDR1 is MNHEY and CDR2 is SVGEGT. V gave up 2 bases and J gave up 2 bases; unmatched junction bases: 3. The CDR3 sequence is CASSYLLAGTYNEQFF. The CDR3 DNA follows: TGTGCCAGCAGTTACCTACTAGCGGGGACCTACAATGAGCAGTTCTTC.

The V and J genes are TRBV28 and TRBJ2-7, with a tentative D call TRBD2 (5 bases). This CDR3 is 12 amino acids long. The V end was cut by 7 bases, the J end by 6 bases, with 13 bases between. Per germline, CDR1 MDHEN and CDR2 SYDVKM. The CDR3 protein is CASIAARGEQYF. The CDR3 bases are TGTGCCAGCATTGCCGCACGGGGCGAGCAGTACTTC.

V usage is TRBV28 and J usage is TRBJ2-2; a possible D gene is TRBD2 (6 bases). CDR3 length: 14 residues. Germline-derived CDR1 and CDR2 are MDHEN and SYDVKM. V dropped 10 bases and J dropped 1 base, with 13 bases sitting between them. The CDR3 reads CATRGGQNTGELFF. The CDR3 nucleotides read TGTGCCACGAGGGGAGGACAGAACACCGGGGAGCTGTTTTTT.

The chain uses TRBV19 and TRBJ2-2; possible D gene TRBD2, 6 bases. Per the germline V gene, CDR1 is LNHDA and CDR2 is SQIVND (reference sequence). The CDR3 covers 15 residues. V was cut by 0 bases and J by 4 bases, with 9 bases left in between. The DNA for the CDR3 is TGTGCCAGTAGTATAGACGGCGGGACCACCGGGGAGCTGTTTTTT. It encodes CASSIDGGTTGELFF. Using reference TRBV19 and TRBJ2-2 for the parts outside the CDR3, the full variable domain is DGGITQSPKYLFRKEGQNVTLSCEQNLNHDAMYWYRQDPGQGLRLIYYSQIVNDFQKGDIAEGYSVSREKKESFPLTVTSAQKNPTAFYLCASSIDGGTTGELFFGEGSRLTVL.

The chain employs TRBV11-2 and TRBJ1-5; D possibly corresponds to TRBD1 (5 bases). CDR3 length equals 15 residues. Germline V CDR1 and CDR2: SGHAT, FQNNGV. The germline V and J ends were trimmed by 1 base and 6 bases, with 13 bases remaining between them. CDR3 protein: CASSLGPGYSQPQHF. The CDR3, as DNA: TGTGCCAGCAGCTTAGGTCCAGGGTACAGTCAGCCCCAGCATTTT. Based on the CDR3 plus reference TRBV11-2 and TRBJ1-5, the full variable domain is EAGVAQSPRYKIIEKRQSVAFWCNPISGHATLYWYQQILGQGPKLLIQFQNNGVVDDSQLPKDRFSAERLKGVDSTLKIQPAKLEDSAVYLCASSLGPGYSQPQHFGDGTRLSIL.

The chain is built from TRBV11-2 and TRBJ1-6; D is possibly TRBD1 (5 bases). The CDR3 is made up of 16 amino acids. V was pared by 5 bases and J by 7 bases, with 18 bases between. Germline V gene lookup returns CDR1 SGHAT and CDR2 FQNNGV. CDR3: CASSRNGDSYNSPLHF. The DNA for the CDR3 is TGTGCCAGCAGCCGGAATGGAGACAGTTACAATTCACCCCTCCACTTT.

This rearrangement joins TRBV5-1 to TRBJ2-1; 12 bases match TRBD2. This CDR3 comprises 19 residues. Germline V gene data show CDR1 as SGHRS and CDR2 as YFSETQ. V shed 4 bases and J 2 bases; nucleotides not matched to a gene: 13. The CDR3 region has the DNA TGCGCCAGCAGCGATGACCTAGCGGGGGGGCTGGGGCCCTACAATGAGCAGTTCTTC. This encodes CASSDDLAGGLGPYNEQFF.

The gene calls are TRBV28 and TRBJ2-3; 7 bases fit TRBD2. The CDR3 sequence is 17 residues long. Germline values: CDR1 MDHEN, CDR2 SYDVKM. J gave up 2 bases and V 3 bases, and 11 bases lay outside the gene matches. The CDR3 sequence: CASSFPGWSGVTDTQYF. The CDR3 DNA reads as TGTGCCAGCAGTTTCCCCGGATGGAGCGGGGTCACAGATACGCAGTATTTT.

The J gene is TRBJ1-5, the V gene TRBV5-6; D gene ambiguous. The V gene's germline CDR1 is SGHDT and CDR2 YYEEEE. The V end was cut by 3 bases, the J end by 0 bases, with 4 bases between. The CDR3 runs 13 residues. CDR3 coding DNA: TGTGCCAGCAGCTATTATAGCAATCAGCCCCAGCATTTT. This gives the protein CASSYYSNQPQHF.

This clone came up a few times. CDR3 in amino acids: CATSRETGGGYEQYF. CDR3 nucleotide sequence: TGTGCCACCAGCAGAGAAACAGGGGGCGGTTACGAGCAGTACTTC. The chain uses TRBV15 and TRBJ2-7; TRBD1 agrees at 9 bases. This CDR3 has 15 amino acids. Germline trimming cut 0 bases from V and 4 bases from J; bases unmatched to any gene: 4. Germline values: CDR1 LNHNV, CDR2 YYDKDF (reference sequence).

The rearrangement links TRBV25-1 to TRBJ1-1; tentative D call: TRBD1 (6 bases). The CDR3 is 16 amino acids. Trimming pared 6 bases from V and 4 bases from J, leaving 21 bases between. CDR1 and CDR2 (germline): MGHDK, SYGVNS. CDR3 protein: CASSHHGGAAGTEAFF. CDR3 bases: TGTGCCAGCAGCCACCATGGGGGGGCAGCTGGCACTGAAGCTTTCTTT. Filled out from reference TRBV25-1 and TRBJ1-1, the complete variable domain reads EADIYQTPRYLVIGTGKKITLECSQTMGHDKMYWYQQDPGMELHLIHYSYGVNSTEKGDLSSESTVSRIRTEHFPLTLESARPSHTSQYLCASSHHGGAAGTEAFFGQGTRLTVV.

V and J are TRBV14 and TRBJ2-7, with D perhaps matching TRBD1 (6 bases). The CDR3 runs 15 residues. The ends were cut back, 10 bases at V and 6 bases at J, with 25 bases in the middle. Germline V gene lookup returns CDR1 SGHDN and CDR2 FVKESK. The CDR3 DNA follows: TGTGCCACTCAAAAAAAATACAGGGACGTTCGCGAGCAGTACTTC. It encodes CATQKKYRDVREQYF.

The chain is built from TRBV3-1 (or the pseudogene TRBV3-2) and TRBJ1-5, with D possibly TRBD1 on 6 matching bases. From germline, CDR1 is LGHDT and CDR2 YNNKEL (reference sequence). V gave up 0 bases and J gave up 2 bases, with 11 bases separating them. The CDR3 covers 16 residues. The CDR3 nucleotides are TGTGCCAGCAGCCAAGAGGGGGGGCGGGGCAATCAGCCCCAGCATTTT. Translating it yields CASSQEGGRGNQPQHF.

This chain uses TRBV7-9 with TRBJ1-1; 8 bases are shared with TRBD1. The CDR3 extends over 15 amino acids. Losses at the gene ends were 1 base for V and 8 bases for J; bases not matched to a gene: 9. CDR1 and CDR2 from the germline V gene are SEHNR and FQNEAQ (reference sequence). The CDR3 here is CASSLVGTGTKEAFF. CDR3 nucleotide sequence: TGTGCCAGCAGCTTAGTTGGGACAGGCACTAAAGAAGCTTTCTTT.

This clone was counted a single time. This chain connects TRBV19 to TRBJ2-1; tentatively, D is TRBD2 (5 bases). The ends were cut back, 7 bases at V and 8 bases at J, with 27 bases in the middle. This CDR3 comprises 17 residues. Germline V lookup: CDR1 LNHDA, CDR2 SQIVND (reference sequence). The CDR3 coding sequence is TGTGCCAGTACCCTCGTGGGGTGGGCTAGCAGTCGGGATGAGCAGTTCTTC. It yields the protein CASTLVGWASSRDEQFF.

The CDR3 DNA follows: TGCGCCAGCAGCCAGGGGAACAGAGGGGGTTCACCCCTCCACTTT. Its translation: CASSQGNRGGSPLHF. The J gene is TRBJ1-6, the V gene TRBV4-1; a weak D match, TRBD1 (6 bases). Germline V gives CDR1 MGHRA, CDR2 YSYEKL. This CDR3 contains 15 residues. Trimming pared 3 bases from V and 9 bases from J, leaving 15 bases between.

This chain joins TRBV5-1 and TRBJ2-1, with 9 bases aligning to TRBD1. Unmatched junction bases numbered 10, after V lost 4 bases and J lost 5 bases. Per germline, CDR1 SGHRS and CDR2 YFSETQ. The CDR3 totals 16 residues. CDR3: CASSRGTGLDNNEQFF. CDR3 nucleotide sequence: TGCGCCAGCAGCCGAGGGACAGGGTTGGACAACAATGAGCAGTTCTTC.

This chain joins TRBV5-4 and TRBJ2-5, with no clear D. CDR1 is SGHNT and CDR2 is YYREEE in the germline V gene (reference sequence). Trimming shortened V by 3 bases and J by 0 bases, and 3 bases separated the two germline ends. The CDR3 totals 12 residues. As DNA, the CDR3 is TGTGCCAGCAGCTCGTACCAAGAGACCCAGTACTTC. Its protein is CASSSYQETQYF.

The V and J genes are TRBV18 and TRBJ2-1; D call uncertain. Germline-derived CDR1 and CDR2 are KGHSH and LQKENI. The CDR3 extends over 15 amino acids. V dropped 4 bases and J dropped 7 bases, with 17 bases sitting between them. The CDR3 region has the DNA TGTGCCAGCTCACTGTCAACGGGTGTCGGTAATGAGCAGTTCTTC. Translating it yields CASSLSTGVGNEQFF.

The gene calls are TRBV5-4 and TRBJ2-1; 10 bases map to TRBD2. Per the germline V gene, CDR1 is SGHNT and CDR2 is YYREEE (reference sequence). V lost 0 bases and J lost 7; bases outside the gene matches: 13. The CDR3 is 18 residues long. CDR3 sequence (DNA): TGTGCCAGCAGCTTGGCCGTTGGGGGTAGCGGGGGGTTAAATGAGCAGTTCTTC. Its protein product is CASSLAVGGSGGLNEQFF.